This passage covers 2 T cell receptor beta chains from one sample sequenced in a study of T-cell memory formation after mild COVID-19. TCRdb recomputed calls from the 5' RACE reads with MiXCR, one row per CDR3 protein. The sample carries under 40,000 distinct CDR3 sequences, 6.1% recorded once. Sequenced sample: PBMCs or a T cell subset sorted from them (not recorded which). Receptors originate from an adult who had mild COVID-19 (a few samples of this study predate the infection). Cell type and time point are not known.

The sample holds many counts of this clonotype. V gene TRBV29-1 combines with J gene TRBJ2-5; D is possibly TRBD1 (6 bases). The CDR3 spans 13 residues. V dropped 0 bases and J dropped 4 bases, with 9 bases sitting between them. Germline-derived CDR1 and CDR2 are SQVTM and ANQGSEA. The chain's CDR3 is CSVEEIRGETQYF. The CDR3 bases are TGCAGCGTTGAAGAAATCAGGGGAGAGACCCAGTACTTC.

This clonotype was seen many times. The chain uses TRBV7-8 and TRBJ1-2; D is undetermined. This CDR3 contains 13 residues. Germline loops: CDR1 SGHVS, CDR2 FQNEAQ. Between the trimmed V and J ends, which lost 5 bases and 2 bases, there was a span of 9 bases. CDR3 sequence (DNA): TGTGCCAGCAGCACGGACTGGAACTATGGCTACACCTTC. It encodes CASSTDWNYGYTF.